The 26 T cell receptor beta chains listed next were all sequenced from one sample in a study of siplizumab effects on memory and regulatory T cells. Libraries were prepared by immunoSEQ multiplex PCR; TCRdb keeps only in-frame clonotypes and omits some of them. The sample yields over 80,000 clones, roughly 87% seen once. Sequenced input: Tregs sorted from blood. These receptors all come from a human donor in good health.

This clone is a singleton in its sample. The chain joins TRBV7-2 to TRBJ1-3; D might be TRBD1 (5 bases). Trimming left V 2 bases short and J 0 bases short, with 8 bases between. Germline V gene sequence: CDR1 SGHTA, CDR2 FQGNSA. The CDR3 length is 15 residues. The CDR3, as DNA: TGTGCCAGCAGCTTACAGGGAGGCTCTGGAAACACCATATATTTT. Protein: CASSLQGGSGNTIYF.

The chain couples TRBV4-3 to TRBJ1-4, with a tentative D call TRBD1 (5 bases). The V gene's germline CDR1 is LGHNA and CDR2 YSLEER. This CDR3 comprises 15 residues. V gave up 0 bases and J gave up 5 bases, with 10 bases separating them. The CDR3 sequence: CASSQDAGPNEKLFF. In nucleotides, the CDR3 is TGCGCCAGCAGCCAAGACGCAGGGCCAAATGAAAAACTGTTTTTT.

The chain uses TRBV5-1 and TRBJ2-5; 9 nucleotides match TRBD1. The assigned J gene may be wrong: the sequence end matches TRBJ2-7 better. This CDR3 is 12 amino acids long. Germline loops: CDR1 SGHRS, CDR2 YFSETQ. CDR3 DNA sequence: TGCGCCAGCGGGACAGGGTACTACGAGCAGTACTTC. As protein: CASGTGYYEQYF.

This clone was detected only once. V usage is TRBV6-6 and J usage is TRBJ1-6; D not certain. Between the trimmed V and J ends, which lost 6 bases and 6 bases, there was a span of 9 bases. Germline loops: CDR1 MNHNY, CDR2 SVGAGI (reference sequence). The CDR3 extends over 13 amino acids. CDR3 in DNA: TGTGCCAGCAGACGGACGGGTAATTCACCCCTCCACTTT. Translation gives CASRRTGNSPLHF.

This chain joins TRBV6-6 and TRBJ2-4; the D is unclear. This CDR3 has 13 residues. Germline V gene data show CDR1 as MNHNY and CDR2 as SVGAGI (reference sequence). Trimming took 5 bases from V and 7 from J, leaving 12 bases between them. CDR3 loop: CASSPASRNIQYF. CDR3 bases: TGTGCCAGCAGTCCCGCCAGCAGGAACATTCAGTACTTC.

The chain is built from TRBV6-5 and TRBJ1-5, with D perhaps matching TRBD1 (6 bases). The CDR3 is 15 residues long. Trimming removed 0 bases at V and 2 bases at J, with 8 bases between. Germline V gene data show CDR1 as MNHEY and CDR2 as SVGAGI. The DNA of the CDR3 is TGTGCCAGCAGTTACTCTCCAGGGGGCAATCAGCCCCAGCATTTT. It yields the protein CASSYSPGGNQPQHF.

This clone was detected only a few times. The chain recombines TRBV7-9 with TRBJ1-1; D unclear. This CDR3 region has 14 residues. V was trimmed by 5 bases and J by 0 bases, leaving 10 bases between them. The V gene's germline CDR1 is SEHNR and CDR2 FQNEAQ (reference sequence). Written as DNA, the CDR3 is TGTGCCAGCAGCACCAACATCATGAACACTGAAGCTTTCTTT. This codes for CASSTNIMNTEAFF.

The gene calls are TRBV2 and TRBJ2-5; 8 bases match TRBD1. Germline V gene lookup returns CDR1 SNHLY and CDR2 FYNNEI. The CDR3 extends over 13 amino acids. The ends lost 4 bases at V and 5 bases at J; junction bases unmatched: 3. The CDR3 DNA is TGTGCCAGCAGTGGACAGGGGCGGGAGACCCAGTACTTC. It specifies CASSGQGRETQYF.

The chain couples TRBV23-1 to TRBJ2-5, with 9 bases that match TRBD1. TRBV23-1 is known as an ORF, though its function is uncertain. Losses at the gene ends were 2 bases for V and 1 base for J; bases not matched to a gene: 2. The CDR3 has 15 amino acids. CDR3 nucleotides: TGCGCCAGCAGTCAACCGACAGGGGGCCAAGAGACCCAGTACTTC. Encoded protein: CASSQPTGGQETQYF.

V gene TRBV7-9 combines with J gene TRBJ1-2; D not certain. Germline V gene data show CDR1 as SEHNR and CDR2 as FQNEAQ (reference sequence). The CDR3 totals 15 residues. V lost 1 base, J lost 2 bases, and 11 bases lay in between. DNA of the CDR3: TGTGCCAGCAGCTTAGAGAGACACTTAAACTATGGCTACACCTTC. Amino acid sequence: CASSLERHLNYGYTF.

With respect to this clone: The sample holds other DNA sequences that translate to the same CDR3. This chain uses TRBV9 with TRBJ1-2; D not certain. There are 12 residues in the CDR3. Germline CDR1 reads SGDLS; CDR2 reads YYNGEE. V dropped 0 bases and J dropped 8 bases, with 8 bases sitting between them. CDR3 coding DNA: TGTGCCAGCAGCGTAGAGGGCAGCGGCTACACCTTC. Translated: CASSVEGSGYTF.

The chain recombines TRBV20-1 with TRBJ1-1, with D hard to call. The CDR3 runs 11 residues. Germline V gene sequence: CDR1 DFQATT, CDR2 SNEGSKA (reference sequence). Deletions cut 3 bases from V and 7 bases from J, with 9 bases between. The CDR3 region is CSASRSIEAFF. The CDR3 DNA follows: TGCAGTGCTAGTCGGTCAATTGAAGCTTTCTTT.

This clone appeared a single time. The rearrangement joins TRBV27 to TRBJ1-1; TRBD1 matches 7 bases. The CDR3 extends over 15 amino acids. Germline loops: CDR1 MNHEY, CDR2 SMNVEV (reference sequence). J lost 6 bases, V lost 5 bases, and 12 bases had no gene match. The CDR3 DNA follows: TGTGCCAGCAGTAGCAAGTCCCAGGGGGTCGCTGAAGCTTTCTTT. It is translated as CASSSKSQGVAEAFF.

The rearrangement uses TRBV15 and TRBJ2-7; 9 bases match TRBD1. J lost 12 bases, V lost 3 bases, and 9 bases had no gene match. The length of the CDR3 is 13 residues. Germline CDR1 LNHNV, CDR2 YYDKDF (reference sequence). CDR3 sequence (DNA): TGTGCCACCAGCAGGGAACTGGGGACAGGGACGTACTTC. Its protein is CATSRELGTGTYF.

This clone came up once. This rearrangement joins TRBV2 to TRBJ1-1; the D is unclear. Germline assignment: CDR1 SNHLY and CDR2 FYNNEI. CDR3 length: 13 residues. Trimming took 6 bases from V and 1 from J, leaving 9 bases between them. CDR3 protein: CASRVIANTEAFF. The CDR3 nucleotides read TGTGCCAGCAGAGTTATCGCGAACACTGAAGCTTTCTTT.

The chain is built from TRBV29-1 and TRBJ1-1; 7 bases are shared with TRBD1. The CDR3 is 11 residues long. Germline V lookup: CDR1 SQVTM, CDR2 ANQGSEA. The trim removed 4 bases at V and 4 bases at J, leaving 0 bases unmatched. The CDR3 DNA reads TGCAGCGTTGGACAGGGCACTGAAGCTTTCTTT. Translating gives CSVGQGTEAFF.

The V gene is TRBV28, the J gene TRBJ1-2, with TRBD1 matching 7 bases. The junction had 13 bases not matched to a gene; V was cut back by 5 bases and J by 4 bases. Germline V gives CDR1 MDHEN, CDR2 SYDVKM. The CDR3 consists of 16 residues. The CDR3 sequence is CASSSSPGTVSYGYTF. CDR3 nucleotide sequence: TGTGCCAGCAGTAGTTCTCCCGGGACAGTCTCCTATGGCTACACCTTC.

This sequence joins TRBV20-1 and TRBJ1-1; D gene unclear. This CDR3 is 11 amino acids long. V was shortened by 3 bases and J by 6 bases, with 8 bases between the two germline ends. Germline loops: CDR1 DFQATT, CDR2 SNEGSKA (reference sequence). DNA of the CDR3: TGCAGTGCTAGGCAGTGGGCTGAAGCTTTCTTT. Encoded protein: CSARQWAEAFF.

The chain carries TRBV2 and TRBJ2-6, with D perhaps given as TRBD1 or TRBD2 (5 bases each). CDR1 SNHLY and CDR2 FYNNEI come from the germline V gene. Trimming shortened V by 7 bases and J by 0 bases, and 16 bases separated the two germline ends. The CDR3 length is 17 residues. CDR3 sequence (DNA): TGTGCCAGCACCCCCGGGACGGGCACCTCTGGGGCCAACGTCCTGACTTTC. Amino acids: CASTPGTGTSGANVLTF.

This clone was detected a few times. This chain links TRBV7-3 with TRBJ2-2; 8 nucleotides match TRBD1. Germline V lookup: CDR1 SGHTA, CDR2 FQGTGA. The CDR3 has 15 residues. The V gene end was trimmed by 5 bases and the J gene end by 7 bases; junction bases not matched to a gene: 9. The CDR3 region has the DNA TGTGCCAGCAGCGCAAAGGACAGGGAGGTCGGGGAGCTGTTTTTT. Protein sequence: CASSAKDREVGELFF.

The V gene is TRBV5-1, the J gene TRBJ2-7; TRBD1 might be the D (6 bases). V was clipped by 2 bases and J by 2 bases, with 11 bases between them. Germline V gives CDR1 SGHRS, CDR2 YFSETQ. The CDR3 is made up of 14 amino acids. The CDR3 DNA reads as TGCGCCAGCAGCTTTCAGGGGACCGCCTACGAGCAGTACTTC. Translated: CASSFQGTAYEQYF.

V gene TRBV28 combines with J gene TRBJ2-1, with a possible D match to TRBD1 (6 bases). The V and J ends lost 4 bases and 1 base respectively, with 14 bases between them. CDR1 and CDR2 (germline): MDHEN, SYDVKM. The CDR3 runs to 16 residues. CDR3 protein: CASSSLRGESYNEQFF. The DNA for the CDR3 is TGTGCCAGCAGTTCCCTCAGGGGAGAGTCCTACAATGAGCAGTTCTTC.

This sequence joins TRBV7-8 and TRBJ1-2; 7 nucleotides match TRBD1. This CDR3 region has 15 residues. Germline V CDR1 and CDR2: SGHVS, FQNEAQ. The V gene end was trimmed by 1 base and the J gene end by 4 bases; junction bases not matched to a gene: 6. In nucleotides, the CDR3 is TGTGCCAGCAGCTTAGACAGGGGCTCACTCTATGGCTACACCTTC. Encoded protein: CASSLDRGSLYGYTF.

Concerning this clone itself: In the same sample, other DNA sequences code for this CDR3. The DNA of the CDR3 is TGTGCCAGCAGTTTTGGGGGCACAGATACGCAGTATTTT. Translation gives CASSFGGTDTQYF. The chain joins TRBV27 to TRBJ2-3; D is undetermined. The CDR3 is made up of 13 amino acids. CDR1 is MNHEY, CDR2 SMNVEV, per germline (reference sequence). The V gene lost 3 bases and the J gene lost 1 base, with 5 bases spanning the gap.

The chain has TRBV5-1 and TRBJ1-2; a possible D gene is TRBD1 (6 bases). The CDR3 is 14 amino acids. Per germline, CDR1 SGHRS and CDR2 YFSETQ. The germline V and J ends were trimmed by 0 bases and 4 bases, with 10 bases remaining between them. The CDR3 region has the DNA TGCGCCAGCAGCTTGGATGACAGGTTCTATGGCTACACCTTC. Protein product: CASSLDDRFYGYTF.

The V and J genes are TRBV25-1 and TRBJ1-5, with 7 positions matching TRBD1. Losses at the gene ends were 4 bases for V and 6 bases for J; bases not matched to a gene: 3. This CDR3 is built from 13 residues. Germline CDR1 is MGHDK and CDR2 is SYGVNS. CDR3 in amino acids: CASSATGRQPQHF. As DNA, the CDR3 is TGTGCCAGCAGTGCGACAGGGCGTCAGCCCCAGCATTTT.